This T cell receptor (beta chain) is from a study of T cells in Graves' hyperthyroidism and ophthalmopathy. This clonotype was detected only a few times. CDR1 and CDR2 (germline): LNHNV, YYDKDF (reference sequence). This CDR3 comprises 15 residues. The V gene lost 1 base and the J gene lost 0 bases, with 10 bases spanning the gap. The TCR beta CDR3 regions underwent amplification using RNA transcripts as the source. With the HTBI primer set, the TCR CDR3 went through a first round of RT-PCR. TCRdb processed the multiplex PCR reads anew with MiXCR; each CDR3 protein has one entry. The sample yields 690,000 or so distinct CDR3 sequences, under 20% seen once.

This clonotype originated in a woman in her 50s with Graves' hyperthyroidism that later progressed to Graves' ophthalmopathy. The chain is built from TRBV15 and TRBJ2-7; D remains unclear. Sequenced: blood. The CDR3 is CATSRVGKSSYEQYF. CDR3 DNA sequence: TGTGCCACCAGCAGAGTGGGGAAGAGCTCCTACGAGCAGTACTTC.